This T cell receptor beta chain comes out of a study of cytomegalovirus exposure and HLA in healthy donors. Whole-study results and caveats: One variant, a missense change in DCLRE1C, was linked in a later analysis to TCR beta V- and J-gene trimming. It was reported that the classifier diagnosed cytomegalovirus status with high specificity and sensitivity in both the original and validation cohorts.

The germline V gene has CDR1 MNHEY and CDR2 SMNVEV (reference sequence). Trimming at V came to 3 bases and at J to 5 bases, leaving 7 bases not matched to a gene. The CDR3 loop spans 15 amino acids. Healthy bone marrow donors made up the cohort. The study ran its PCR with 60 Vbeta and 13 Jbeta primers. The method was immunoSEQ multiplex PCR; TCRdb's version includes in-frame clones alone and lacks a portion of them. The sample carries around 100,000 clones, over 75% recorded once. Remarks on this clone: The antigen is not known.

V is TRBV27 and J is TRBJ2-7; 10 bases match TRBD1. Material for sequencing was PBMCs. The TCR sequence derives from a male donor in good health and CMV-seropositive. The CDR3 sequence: CASSLAGTGVHEQYF. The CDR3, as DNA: TGTGCCAGCAGTTTGGCCGGGACAGGGGTCCACGAGCAGTACTTC.